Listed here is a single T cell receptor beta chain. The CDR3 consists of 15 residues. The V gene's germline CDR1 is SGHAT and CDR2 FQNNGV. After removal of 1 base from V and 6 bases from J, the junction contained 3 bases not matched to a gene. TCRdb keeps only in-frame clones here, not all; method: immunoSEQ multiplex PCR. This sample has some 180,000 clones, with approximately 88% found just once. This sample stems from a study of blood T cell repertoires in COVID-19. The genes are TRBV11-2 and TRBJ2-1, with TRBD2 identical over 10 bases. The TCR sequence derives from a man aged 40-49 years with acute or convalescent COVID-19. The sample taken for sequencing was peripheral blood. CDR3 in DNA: TGTGCCAGCAGCTTAGTGTCTAGCGGGGGCAATGAGCAGTTCTTC. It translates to CASSLVSSGGNEQFF.